Presented here are 29 T cell receptor beta chains from one specimen sequenced in a study of blood T cells in healthy people across ages. For the second PCR, which ran for about 6 to 12 cycles, a sample-barcoded 5' primer and a J-beta primer mix were used. TCRdb reprocessed the 5' RACE reads via MiXCR and lists one record per CDR3 protein. The data contain around 320,000 distinct CDR3 sequences, around 27% of them singletons. Sequences were obtained from blood. The source of these receptors is a woman between 70 and 85 years old in good health.

This clonotype showed up just a few times. The V and J genes are TRBV6-5 and TRBJ1-3; D is undetermined. The CDR3 spans 13 residues. Looked up from germline, CDR1 is MNHEY and CDR2 is SVGAGI. Trimming cost V 7 bases and J 3 bases, with 10 bases left between them. The CDR3 sequence is CASKVNSGNTIYF. The CDR3 DNA reads as TGTGCCAGCAAAGTAAACAGTGGAAACACCATATATTTT.

The table lists this clonotype with a few counts. The chain carries TRBV27 and TRBJ2-7; a weak D match, TRBD2 (6 bases). Trimming took 5 bases from V and 6 from J, leaving 20 bases between them. CDR3 length equals 15 residues. Germline lookup yields CDR1 MNHEY and CDR2 SMNVEV (reference sequence). CDR3 in amino acids: CASSLVGGGSGEQYF. CDR3 sequence (DNA): TGTGCCAGCAGTCTAGTGGGAGGAGGAAGTGGCGAGCAGTACTTC.

The chain has TRBV18 and TRBJ2-1; D might be TRBD2 (5 bases). Per the germline V gene, CDR1 is KGHSH and CDR2 is LQKENI. The germline V and J ends were trimmed by 6 bases and 5 bases, with 20 bases remaining between them. The CDR3 has 16 residues. The chain's CDR3 is CASSTARRFGDNEQFF. The CDR3 coding sequence is TGTGCCAGCTCCACCGCTAGGAGATTCGGGGACAATGAGCAGTTCTTC.

The genes are TRBV20-1 and TRBJ2-5, with a tentative D call TRBD2 (6 bases). Between the trimmed V and J ends, which lost 2 bases and 1 base, there was a span of 8 bases. CDR1 DFQATT and CDR2 SNEGSKA come from the germline V gene (reference sequence). The CDR3 loop spans 13 amino acids. In DNA form, the CDR3 reads TGCAGTGCTAGAAGGGGAGGCCAAGAGACCCAGTACTTC. This codes for CSARRGGQETQYF.

The V gene is TRBV11-3, the J gene TRBJ2-1; D remains ambiguous. V was shortened by 3 bases and J by 6 bases, with 9 bases between the two germline ends. CDR1 SGHNT and CDR2 YENEEA come from the germline V gene. The CDR3 is 13 amino acids. Here the CDR3 DNA reads TGTGCCAGCAGCTTTGGTTTAGGCAATGAGCAGTTCTTC. It is translated as CASSFGLGNEQFF. The whole variable domain, remainder taken from reference TRBV11-3 and TRBJ2-1, is EAGVVQSPRYKIIEKKQPVAFWCNPISGHNTLYWYLQNLGQGPELLIRYENEEAVDDSQLPKDRFSAERLKGVDSTLKIQPAELGDSAVYLCASSFGLGNEQFFGPGTRLTVL.

V usage is TRBV4-1 and J usage is TRBJ2-7; possibly TRBD1 or TRBD2 for D (7 bases each). This CDR3 spans 16 amino acids. Germline values: CDR1 MGHRA, CDR2 YSYEKL. The V end lost 0 bases, the J end lost 0 bases, and 12 bases lay between the germline ends. This CDR3 reads CASSQDQGGISYEQYF. In DNA, the CDR3 is TGCGCCAGCAGCCAAGATCAGGGGGGGATCTCCTACGAGCAGTACTTC.

This clonotype was detected only a few times. This CDR3 reads CSARTSAPDTQYF. The DNA for the CDR3 is TGCAGCGCCCGGACTAGCGCCCCAGATACGCAGTATTTT. This sequence joins TRBV29-1 and TRBJ2-3; 9 nucleotides align to TRBD2. Trimming at V came to 7 bases and at J to 4 bases, leaving 6 bases not matched to a gene. CDR3 length: 13 amino acids. Germline CDR1 SQVTM, CDR2 ANQGSEA.

This clonotype was recorded many times. This chain links TRBV7-2 with TRBJ1-1; possible D gene TRBD1, 5 bases. V lost 3 bases and J 0 bases, leaving 14 bases between the germline ends. The CDR3 totals 16 residues. The germline V gene encodes CDR1 SGHTA and CDR2 FQGNSA. CDR3 nucleotide sequence: TGTGCCAGCAGCTTCCACCCCGGGACCTTGAACACTGAAGCTTTCTTT. Translating it yields CASSFHPGTLNTEAFF.

There are a few counts of this clonotype. The rearrangement links TRBV20-1 to TRBJ2-2; weak D call: TRBD1 (5 bases). V was pared by 6 bases and J by 9 bases, with 20 bases between. Germline lookup yields CDR1 DFQATT and CDR2 SNEGSKA (reference sequence). The CDR3 is made up of 14 amino acids. CDR3 sequence: CSATSGSVDRELFF. The CDR3 region has the DNA TGCAGTGCAACCTCAGGGTCGGTTGATCGGGAGCTGTTTTTT.

The chain links TRBV20-1 to TRBJ2-7; a weak D match, TRBD2 (5 bases). The CDR3 loop spans 15 amino acids. Trimming left V 0 bases short and J 5 bases short, with 17 bases between. Germline V gene sequence: CDR1 DFQATT, CDR2 SNEGSKA (reference sequence). DNA for the CDR3: TGCAGTGCTAGAGATTTGGCCGAGGAGGTGGACGAGCAGTACTTC. It specifies CSARDLAEEVDEQYF.

This clonotype was counted only a few times. The chain couples TRBV11-2 to TRBJ2-7; 10 nucleotides agree with TRBD2. CDR3 length: 14 amino acids. Germline-derived CDR1 and CDR2 are SGHAT and FQNNGV. V trimming: 5 bases; J trimming: 5 bases; junction bases outside the gene matches: 6. The CDR3 bases are TGTGCCAGCAGCCGTCTAGCGGGAGACCACGAGCAGTACTTC. Translation: CASSRLAGDHEQYF.

This sequence joins TRBV12-3 or TRBV12-4 and TRBJ1-3; D not resolved. The CDR3 has 14 amino acids. With 4 bases removed from V and 5 bases from J, the gap between germline ends came to 12 bases. For the CDR3, the DNA is TGTGCCAGCAGTTCGACGTTGTATAGAAACACCATATATTTT. Translation gives CASSSTLYRNTIYF.

This clonotype appeared a few times. V is TRBV7-2 and J is TRBJ1-1; tentatively, D is TRBD1 (6 bases). CDR1 is SGHTA, CDR2 FQGNSA, per germline. This CDR3 has 14 residues. V was pared by 6 bases and J by 1 base, with 12 bases between. The CDR3 coding sequence is TGTGCCAGCAGTCCAGGGGTCTGGAACACTGAAGCTTTCTTT. Protein sequence: CASSPGVWNTEAFF.

This clonotype was counted ten times or more. The V gene is TRBV7-3, the J gene TRBJ1-1, with D perhaps matching TRBD1 (5 bases). The CDR3 sequence is 16 residues long. Looked up from germline, CDR1 is SGHTA and CDR2 is FQGTGA. V lost 0 bases to trimming and J lost 1 base, with 12 bases between them. The CDR3 DNA reads TGTGCCAGCAGCTTAACTGGGGGGGGAAAGAACACTGAAGCTTTCTTT. Translation gives CASSLTGGGKNTEAFF.

This clonotype was recorded a few times. The rearrangement links TRBV11-2 to TRBJ2-7; perhaps TRBD2 as D (5 bases). V gave up 4 bases and J gave up 3 bases, with 7 bases separating them. The CDR3 runs to 12 residues. The germline V gene encodes CDR1 SGHAT and CDR2 FQNNGV. CDR3 bases: TGTGCCAGCAGCTGGGAGCGCTACGAGCAGTACTTC. It is translated as CASSWERYEQYF.

The rearrangement uses TRBV6-2 or TRBV6-3 and TRBJ2-5, with 9 bases matching TRBD1. The junction had 4 bases not matched to a gene; V was cut back by 5 bases and J by 3 bases. Germline CDR1 and CDR2: MNHEY and SVGEGT. The CDR3 sequence is 14 residues long. As DNA, the CDR3 is TGTGCCAGCAGTCTAACAGGGGGCAAAGAGACCCAGTACTTC. Protein sequence: CASSLTGGKETQYF.

The gene calls are TRBV5-1 and TRBJ1-2; D gene uncertain. The V end was cut by 3 bases, the J end by 6 bases, with 12 bases between. Germline V gene lookup returns CDR1 SGHRS and CDR2 YFSETQ. This CDR3 is built from 13 residues. CDR3 region: CASSYPGPDGYTF. In DNA form, the CDR3 reads TGCGCCAGCAGCTACCCGGGCCCGGATGGCTACACCTTC.

Concerning this clonotype itself: No conserved phenylalanine or tryptophan ends this CDR3, so it is likely a read error. The chain joins TRBV15 to TRBJ2-5, with 9 bases matching TRBD1. V was pared by 8 bases and J by 9 bases, with 7 bases of the junction left unmatched. CDR3 size: 12 residues. The germline V gene encodes CDR1 LNHNV and CDR2 YYDKDF (reference sequence). This chain's CDR3 is CATSDRGEAQYS. CDR3 bases: TGTGCCACCTCGGACAGGGGAGAAGCCCAGTACTCC.

The V and J genes are TRBV29-1 and TRBJ2-1; unclear D gene. The CDR3 has 14 residues. V was clipped by 2 bases and J by 0 bases, with 8 bases between them. Germline V gene data show CDR1 as SQVTM and CDR2 as ANQGSEA. Here the CDR3 reads CSVEWRSSYNEQFF. CDR3 DNA sequence: TGCAGCGTTGAATGGCGGAGCTCCTACAATGAGCAGTTCTTC.

In its sample, this clonotype was seen a few times. J is TRBJ2-3 and V is TRBV11-2; no clear D gene. There are 14 residues in the CDR3. In germline, CDR1 is SGHAT, CDR2 FQNNGV. With 4 bases removed from V and 4 bases from J, the gap between germline ends came to 12 bases. CDR3 region: CASSSMFRADTQYF. The CDR3, as DNA: TGTGCCAGCAGCTCAATGTTTCGGGCAGATACGCAGTATTTT. The full variable domain, in which reference TRBV11-2 and TRBJ2-3 provide the parts outside the CDR3, is EAGVAQSPRYKIIEKRQSVAFWCNPISGHATLYWYQQILGQGPKLLIQFQNNGVVDDSQLPKDRFSAERLKGVDSTLKIQPAKLEDSAVYLCASSSMFRADTQYFGPGTRLTVL.

This clonotype was counted between two and nine times. This chain connects TRBV5-6 to TRBJ2-7, with no clear D. Trimming shortened V by 6 bases and J by 7 bases, and 14 bases separated the two germline ends. This CDR3 has 12 amino acids. The germline V gene encodes CDR1 SGHDT and CDR2 YYEEEE. CDR3 protein: CASTILLWEQYF. Written as DNA, the CDR3 is TGTGCCAGCACTATTCTGCTATGGGAGCAGTACTTC.

This clonotype was detected many times. The CDR3: CASSVYTGELFF. The CDR3 DNA reads as TGTGCCAGCAGCGTGTACACCGGGGAGCTGTTTTTT. This chain links TRBV2 with TRBJ2-2; no firm D call. CDR1 SNHLY and CDR2 FYNNEI come from the germline V gene. CDR3 size: 12 residues. Trimming cost V 6 bases and J 3 bases, with 5 bases left between them.

The rearrangement joins TRBV7-2 to TRBJ1-1; D unresolved. CDR3 length: 15 amino acids. V dropped 1 base and J dropped 1 base, with 10 bases sitting between them. Germline values: CDR1 SGHTA, CDR2 FQGNSA. The CDR3 is CASSLVKVSNTEAFF. As DNA, the CDR3 is TGTGCCAGCAGCTTAGTAAAGGTCTCGAACACTGAAGCTTTCTTT.

This clonotype was counted between two and nine times. This chain connects TRBV20-1 to TRBJ2-3; 8 bases line up with TRBD2. The CDR3 has 14 amino acids. The J segment lost 2 bases and the V segment lost 5 bases, leaving 6 bases of the junction unmatched. Germline lookup yields CDR1 DFQATT and CDR2 SNEGSKA (reference sequence). The chain's CDR3 is CSAPGLDDTDTQYF. CDR3 nucleotide sequence: TGCAGTGCTCCGGGACTAGATGACACAGATACGCAGTATTTT.

This clonotype was counted between two and nine times. V is TRBV28 and J is TRBJ2-1; 10 bases are shared with TRBD2. The J call may be faulty, since TRBJ2-7 better matches the DNA end. Germline CDR1 is MDHEN and CDR2 is SYDVKM. The CDR3 length is 15 residues. The CDR3 sequence: CASIPGTSVSYEQYF. The CDR3 bases are TGTGCCAGCATCCCCGGGACTAGCGTTTCCTACGAGCAGTACTTC.

In regard to this clonotype: The junction departs from germline at one end; a sequencing error may be responsible. The chain recombines TRBV20-1 with TRBJ2-1; TRBD2 aligns across 7 bases. Germline CDR1 and CDR2: DFQATT and SNEGSKA (reference sequence). The CDR3 spans 13 residues. Here the CDR3 DNA reads TGCAGTGCTGGGGCAGCGGGAAACAATGAACAGTTCTTC. Amino acid sequence: CSAGAAGNNEQFF.

About this clonotype: One junction end disagrees with the germline gene, perhaps due to a read error. The CDR3 here is CGAQTSGRHLEQYF. CDR3 nucleotides: TGCGGTGCTCAAACTAGCGGGAGGCACCTCGAGCAGTACTTC. The rearrangement links TRBV20-1 to TRBJ2-7; the match to TRBD2 covers 12 bases. CDR1 and CDR2 (germline): DFQATT, SNEGSKA (reference sequence). The CDR3 is 14 amino acids.

The chain employs TRBV5-1 and TRBJ2-1; D gene ambiguous. Germline V lookup: CDR1 SGHRS, CDR2 YFSETQ. The germline V and J ends were trimmed by 1 base and 9 bases, with 8 bases remaining between them. This CDR3 comprises 12 residues. The CDR3 nucleotides are TGCGCCAGCAGCTTGATATCGACTGAGCAGTTCTTC. It specifies CASSLISTEQFF.

This sequence joins TRBV7-8 and TRBJ2-2; a weak D match, TRBD1 (5 bases). The CDR3 is 15 amino acids. Trimming took 0 bases from V and 2 from J, leaving 7 bases between them. Per germline, CDR1 SGHVS and CDR2 FQNEAQ. The CDR3 DNA reads as TGTGCCAGCAGCTTAGCGCAGGGAAACACCGGGGAGCTGTTTTTT. This codes for CASSLAQGNTGELFF. The variable domain in full, completed from reference TRBV7-8 and TRBJ2-2, reads GAGVSQSPRYKVAKRGQDVALRCDPISGHVSLFWYQQALGQGPEFLTYFQNEAQLDKSGLPSDRFFAERPEGSVSTLKIQRTQQEDSAVYLCASSLAQGNTGELFFGEGSRLTVL.